This passage covers 4 T cell receptor beta chains from one sample sequenced in a study of CXCR3-negative and CXCR3-positive naive CD8 T cells. Carrying UMI labels, the TRB cDNA libraries were prepared through 5' RACE. TCRdb reprocessed the 5' RACE reads, keeping one entry per CDR3 protein, no DNA. Its table lists about 120,000 distinct CDR3 sequences. The sequenced sample was naive CXCR3- CD8+ T cells from blood. The subset is: CD45RO-CCR7+CD27+CD95- naive CD8+ T cells lacking CXCR3 (TNR3-). Receptors were obtained from a human donor in good health. Some clones in this sample may be carry-over from other donors' samples.

The rearrangement uses TRBV9 and TRBJ1-1; the D call from TCRdb, TRBD1, cannot be confirmed without DNA. The CDR3 extends over 14 amino acids. Germline V lookup: CDR1 SGDLS, CDR2 YYNGEE. CDR3 sequence reads: CASSPRGGSTEAFF.

V gene TRBV5-5 combines with J gene TRBJ2-7; TCRdb's D call, TRBD1, is unchecked because there is no DNA. Germline-derived CDR1 and CDR2 are SGHKS and YYEKEE (reference sequence). This CDR3 comprises 16 residues. The CDR3 here is CASSLGGVNVLYEQYF.

The chain uses TRBV5-1 and TRBJ1-4. This CDR3 has 14 amino acids. CDR1 and CDR2 from the germline V gene are SGHRS and YFSETQ. The CDR3 region is CASSLPSTNEKLFF.

The V gene is TRBV6-4, the J gene TRBJ2-2; TCRdb's D call of TRBD1 is untestable without DNA. This CDR3 has 13 amino acids. Germline lookup yields CDR1 MRHNA and CDR2 SNTAGT. The CDR3 region is CASSEGDTGELFF.